Listed below are T cell receptor beta chains from one sample, sequenced in a study of cytomegalovirus exposure and HLA in healthy donors. TCRdb's copy holds only in-frame clones and misses some; the assay was immunoSEQ multiplex PCR. The profile covers about 140,000 clones, with about 86% appearing a single time and about 7.9% taken by the ten largest. Sample: PBMCs. These receptors were taken from a woman under 30 in good health and CMV-seropositive. CDR3s include the opening cysteine and the closing phenylalanine or tryptophan. Fields, in order: clone size, V gene, J gene, D gene, CDR3 length, CDR3 protein, CDR3 DNA. The D gene is left open where the match is weak. Expanded clones are given a class, and other clones once, few, many or no size at all.

>-|TRBV19|TRBJ2-1|-|14
CASKSSDLYNEQFF
TGTGCCAGTAAAAGCAGCGACCTCTACAATGAGCAGTTCTTC
>-|TRBV2|TRBJ2-7|TRBD1|14
CASNPGTGTYEQYF
TGTGCCAGCAACCCCGGGACAGGGACCTACGAGCAGTACTTC
>-|TRBV9|TRBJ1-1|-|15
CASSGRQSLNTEAFF
TGTGCCAGCAGCGGGCGACAGAGTTTGAACACTGAAGCTTTCTTT
>-|TRBV7-2|TRBJ1-5|-|18
CASSLVWARPYSNQPQHF
TGTGCCAGCAGCTTAGTATGGGCCAGACCTTATAGCAATCAGCCCCAGCATTTT
>-|TRBV28|TRBJ2-1|TRBD2|15
CASSLAGLAGNEQFF
TGTGCCAGCAGCCTAGCGGGACTAGCGGGGAATGAGCAGTTCTTC
>-|TRBV6-1|TRBJ2-1|TRBD2|14
CASSWTSGHNEQFF
TGTGCCAGCAGTTGGACTAGCGGACACAATGAGCAGTTCTTC
>-|TRBV28|TRBJ2-1|TRBD2|15
CASSLGHGRESGQFF
TGTGCCAGCAGTTTAGGGCACGGGAGGGAATCGGGACAGTTCTTC
>-|TRBV27|TRBJ2-1|-|13
CASSLGAHNEQFF
TGTGCCAGCAGTTTAGGTGCGCACAATGAGCAGTTCTTC
>once|TRBV7-8|TRBJ2-4|TRBD1|14
CASSLGTGSNIQYF
TGTGCCAGCAGCTTAGGGACAGGGTCGAACATTCAGTACTTC
>few|TRBV6-5|TRBJ1-3|-|12
CASRTAGNTIYF
TGTGCCAGCAGAACAGCTGGAAACACCATATATTTT
>-|TRBV5-1|TRBJ2-3|-|14
CASSFPSSADTQYF
TGCGCCAGCAGCTTCCCAAGCAGCGCAGATACGCAGTATTTT
>-|TRBV19|TRBJ2-2|TRBD1|14
CASSTRQGPGELFF
TGTGCCAGTAGTACCCGACAGGGGCCCGGGGAGCTGTTTTTT
>once|TRBV7-3|TRBJ1-1|-|15
CASSSSGGLNTEAFF
TGTGCCAGCAGCTCCTCCGGAGGCCTGAACACTGAAGCTTTCTTT
>once|TRBV9|TRBJ2-7|TRBD2|17
CASSETSGRALYDEQYF
TGTGCCAGCAGCGAGACTAGCGGGAGGGCCCTGTATGACGAGCAGTACTTC
>-|TRBV15|TRBJ2-1|TRBD2|15
CATSRVSGGTNEQFF
TGTGCCACCAGCAGAGTTAGCGGGGGAACAAATGAGCAGTTCTTC
>-|TRBV5-6|TRBJ2-7|-|10
CASSYGGQYF
TGTGCCAGCAGCTACGGGGGGCAGTACTTC
>-|TRBV5-6|TRBJ2-6|-|15
CASSPTFSGANVLTF
TGTGCCAGCAGCCCGACTTTCTCTGGGGCCAACGTCCTGACTTTC
>-|TRBV5-6|TRBJ2-6|-|18
CASSWGQPGGAGANVLTF
TGTGCCAGCAGCTGGGGCCAACCGGGGGGCGCTGGGGCCAACGTCCTGACTTTC
>-|TRBV28|TRBJ2-7|-|15
CASSFGGTVSYEQYF
TGTGCCAGCAGTTTTGGGGGGACGGTTTCCTACGAGCAGTACTTC
>-|TRBV5-1|TRBJ1-2|TRBD1|14
CASSYTTGDYGYTF
TGCGCCAGCAGCTACACGACAGGGGACTATGGCTACACCTTC
>-|TRBV19|TRBJ1-1|-|15
CASSIGSIGNTEAFF
TGTGCCAGTAGTATAGGTAGCATTGGAAACACTGAAGCTTTCTTT
>-|TRBV6-1|TRBJ2-1|TRBD2|16
CASSEYPGGSYNEQFF
TGTGCCAGCAGTGAATACCCGGGAGGTTCCTACAATGAGCAGTTCTTC
>-|TRBV11-3|TRBJ2-7|-|14
CASSCPGQGYEQYF
TGTGCCAGCAGCTGCCCAGGGCAGGGCTACGAGCAGTACTTC
>-|TRBV18|TRBJ2-7|-|12
CASSPPSNEQYF
TGTGCCAGCTCACCACCTAGCAACGAGCAGTACTTC
>-|TRBV28|TRBJ2-2|-|11
CASRETGELFF
TGTGCCAGCAGAGAGACCGGGGAGCTGTTTTTT
>few|TRBV5-1|TRBJ2-7|-|14
CASSPIGQSYEQYF
TGCGCCAGCTCGCCAATTGGTCAGTCCTACGAGCAGTACTTC
>few|TRBV11-2|TRBJ1-2|-|14
CASSLGGQGSGYTF
TGTGCCAGCAGCTTAGGGGGTCAGGGATCTGGCTACACCTTC